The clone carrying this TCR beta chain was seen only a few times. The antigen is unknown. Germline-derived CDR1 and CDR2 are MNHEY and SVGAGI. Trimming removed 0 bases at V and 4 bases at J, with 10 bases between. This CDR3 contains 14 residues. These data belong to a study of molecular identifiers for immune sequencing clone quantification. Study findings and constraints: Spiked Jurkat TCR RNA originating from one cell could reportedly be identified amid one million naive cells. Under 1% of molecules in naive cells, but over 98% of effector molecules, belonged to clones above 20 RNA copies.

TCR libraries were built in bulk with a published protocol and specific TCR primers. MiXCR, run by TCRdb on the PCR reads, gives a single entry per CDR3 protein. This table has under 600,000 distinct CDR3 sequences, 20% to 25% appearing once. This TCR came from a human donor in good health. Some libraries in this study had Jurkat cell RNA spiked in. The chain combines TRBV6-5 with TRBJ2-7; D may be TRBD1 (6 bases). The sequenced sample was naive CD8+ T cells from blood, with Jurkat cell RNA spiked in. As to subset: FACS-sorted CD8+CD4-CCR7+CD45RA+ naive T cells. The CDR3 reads CASSYSNRAYEQYF. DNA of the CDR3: TGTGCCAGCAGTTACTCGAACAGGGCGTACGAGCAGTACTTC.